This T cell receptor (beta chain) was profiled in a study of cytomegalovirus exposure and HLA in healthy donors. Regarding the study as a whole: Some V segments could not be told apart, so they were left out, TRBV6-2 and TRBV6-3 among them.

From germline, CDR1 is SGHTA and CDR2 FQGTGA. The CDR3 runs 15 residues. V was pared by 3 bases and J by 8 bases, with 6 bases of the junction left unmatched. Researchers ran the PCR with 60 Vbeta and 13 Jbeta primers. This table comes from immunoSEQ multiplex PCR, and its TCRdb copy is limited to in-frame clones, with some not included. The repertoire has 200,000 to 250,000 clones, more than 75% of them found once; the top ten carry about 3.8%. Comments on this clone: Its antigen is undetermined.

The specimen sequenced was PBMCs. The chain combines TRBV7-3 with TRBJ2-1; TRBD2 agrees at 11 bases. The sequence was obtained from a male donor in good health and CMV-seronegative. The CDR3 DNA reads as TGTGCCAGCAGCTTTACTAGCGGGAGAGTCGATGAGCAGTTCTTC. It yields the protein CASSFTSGRVDEQFF.